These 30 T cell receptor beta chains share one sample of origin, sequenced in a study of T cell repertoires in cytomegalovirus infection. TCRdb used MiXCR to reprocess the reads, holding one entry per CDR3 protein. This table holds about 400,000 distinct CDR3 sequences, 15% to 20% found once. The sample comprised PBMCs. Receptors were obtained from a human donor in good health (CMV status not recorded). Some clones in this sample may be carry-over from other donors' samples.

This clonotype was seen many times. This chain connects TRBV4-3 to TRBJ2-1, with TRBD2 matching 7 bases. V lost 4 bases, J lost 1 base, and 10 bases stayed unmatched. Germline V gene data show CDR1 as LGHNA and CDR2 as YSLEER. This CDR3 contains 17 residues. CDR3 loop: CASSRERPGLSYNEQFF. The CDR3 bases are TGCGCCAGCAGCCGAGAGAGGCCGGGACTATCCTACAATGAGCAGTTCTTC.

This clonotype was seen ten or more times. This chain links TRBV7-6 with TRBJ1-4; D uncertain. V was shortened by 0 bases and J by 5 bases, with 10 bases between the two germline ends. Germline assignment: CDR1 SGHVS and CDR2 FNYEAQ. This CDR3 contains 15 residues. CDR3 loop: CASSLAPQTNEKLFF. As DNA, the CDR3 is TGTGCCAGCAGCTTAGCCCCGCAGACGAATGAAAAACTGTTTTTT.

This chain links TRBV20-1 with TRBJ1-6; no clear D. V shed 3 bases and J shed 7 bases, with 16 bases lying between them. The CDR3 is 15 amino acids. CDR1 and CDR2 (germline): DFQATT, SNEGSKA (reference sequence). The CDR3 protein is CSARSGGSGNSPLHF. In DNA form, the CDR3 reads TGCAGTGCTAGGTCGGGCGGCTCGGGCAATTCACCCCTCCACTTT.

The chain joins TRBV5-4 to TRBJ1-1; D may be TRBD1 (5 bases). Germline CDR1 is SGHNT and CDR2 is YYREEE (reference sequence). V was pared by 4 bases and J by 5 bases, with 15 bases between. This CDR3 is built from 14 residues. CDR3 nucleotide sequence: TGTGCCAGCAGCCCTGTCGGGGGAGGGACTGAAGCTTTCTTT. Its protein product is CASSPVGGGTEAFF.

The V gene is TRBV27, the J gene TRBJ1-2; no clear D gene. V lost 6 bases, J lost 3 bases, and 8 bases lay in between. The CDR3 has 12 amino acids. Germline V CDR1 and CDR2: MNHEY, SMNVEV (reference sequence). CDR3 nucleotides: TGTGCCAGCAGAGGCGGACACTATGGCTACACCTTC. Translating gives CASRGGHYGYTF.

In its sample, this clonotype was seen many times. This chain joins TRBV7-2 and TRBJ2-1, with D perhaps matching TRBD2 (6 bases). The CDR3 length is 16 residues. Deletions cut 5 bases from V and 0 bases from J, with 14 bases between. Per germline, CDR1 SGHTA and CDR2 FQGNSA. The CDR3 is CASSRSGPSSYNEQFF. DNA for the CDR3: TGTGCCAGCAGCCGTAGCGGACCGAGCTCCTACAATGAGCAGTTCTTC.

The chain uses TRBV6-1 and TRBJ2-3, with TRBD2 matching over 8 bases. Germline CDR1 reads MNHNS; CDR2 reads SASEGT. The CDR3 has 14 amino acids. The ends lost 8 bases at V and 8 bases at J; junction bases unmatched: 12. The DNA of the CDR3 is TGTGCCAGCTGTCCAGGACTAGCCGGATTTACGCAGTATTTT. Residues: CASCPGLAGFTQYF.

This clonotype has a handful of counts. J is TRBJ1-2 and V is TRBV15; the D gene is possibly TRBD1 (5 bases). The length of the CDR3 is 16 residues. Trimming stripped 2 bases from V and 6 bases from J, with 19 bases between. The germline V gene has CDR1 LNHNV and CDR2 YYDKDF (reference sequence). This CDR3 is CATSRRPVGGSDGYTF. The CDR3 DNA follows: TGTGCCACCAGCAGACGGCCTGTGGGGGGATCGGATGGCTACACCTTC.

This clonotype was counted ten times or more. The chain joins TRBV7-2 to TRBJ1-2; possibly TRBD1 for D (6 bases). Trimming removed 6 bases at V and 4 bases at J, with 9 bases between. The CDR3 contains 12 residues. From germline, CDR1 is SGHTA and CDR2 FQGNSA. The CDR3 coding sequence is TGTGCCAGCAGTACAGGGTTCTATGGCTACACCTTC. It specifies CASSTGFYGYTF.

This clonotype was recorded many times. CDR3 sequence reads: CSAERGLAGIYNEQFF. The CDR3 nucleotides are TGCAGTGCCGAACGAGGGCTAGCGGGCATCTACAATGAGCAGTTCTTC. The chain joins TRBV20-1 to TRBJ2-1, with TRBD2 identical over 8 bases. Germline CDR1 and CDR2: DFQATT and SNEGSKA (reference sequence). This CDR3 region has 16 residues. V shed 6 bases, J shed 3 bases, and the junction held 13 bases outside the gene matches.

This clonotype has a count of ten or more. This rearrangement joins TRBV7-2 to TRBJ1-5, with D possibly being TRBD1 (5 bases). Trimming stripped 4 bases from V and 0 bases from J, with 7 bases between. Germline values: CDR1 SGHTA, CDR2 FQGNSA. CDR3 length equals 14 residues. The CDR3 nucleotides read TGTGCCAGCAGCTGGACACCTAGCAATCAGCCCCAGCATTTT. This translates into CASSWTPSNQPQHF.

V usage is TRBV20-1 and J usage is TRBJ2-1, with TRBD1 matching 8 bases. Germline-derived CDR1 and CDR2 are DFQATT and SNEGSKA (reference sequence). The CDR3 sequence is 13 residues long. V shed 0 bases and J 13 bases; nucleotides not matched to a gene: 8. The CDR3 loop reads CSARDQTGAIQFF. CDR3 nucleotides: TGCAGTGCTAGAGACCAGACAGGGGCGATCCAGTTCTTC.

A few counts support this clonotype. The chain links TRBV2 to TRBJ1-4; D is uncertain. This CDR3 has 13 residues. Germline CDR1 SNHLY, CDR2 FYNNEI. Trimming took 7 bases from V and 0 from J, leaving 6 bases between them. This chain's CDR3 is CASKNATNEKLFF. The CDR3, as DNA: TGTGCCAGCAAGAATGCAACTAATGAAAAACTGTTTTTT.

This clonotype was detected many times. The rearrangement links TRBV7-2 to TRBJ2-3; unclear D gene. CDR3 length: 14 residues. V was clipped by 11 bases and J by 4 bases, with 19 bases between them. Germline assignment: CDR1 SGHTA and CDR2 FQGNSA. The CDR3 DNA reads TGTGCCGTAAAGAAGGACCCGAGCCCAGATACGCAGTATTTT. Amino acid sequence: CAVKKDPSPDTQYF.

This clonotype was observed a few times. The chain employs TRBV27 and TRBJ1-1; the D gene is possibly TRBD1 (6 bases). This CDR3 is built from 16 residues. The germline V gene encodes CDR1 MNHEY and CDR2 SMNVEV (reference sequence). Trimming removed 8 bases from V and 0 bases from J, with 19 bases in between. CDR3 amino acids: CASPWTYDRMNTEAFF. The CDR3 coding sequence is TGTGCCAGCCCCTGGACTTATGACAGGATGAACACTGAAGCTTTCTTT.

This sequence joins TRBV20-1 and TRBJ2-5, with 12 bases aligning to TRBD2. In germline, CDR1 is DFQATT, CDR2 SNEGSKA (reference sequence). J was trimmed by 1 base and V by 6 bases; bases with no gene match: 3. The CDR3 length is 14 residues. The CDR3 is CSARLAGAQETQYF. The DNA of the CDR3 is TGCAGTGCGAGACTAGCGGGGGCCCAAGAGACCCAGTACTTC.

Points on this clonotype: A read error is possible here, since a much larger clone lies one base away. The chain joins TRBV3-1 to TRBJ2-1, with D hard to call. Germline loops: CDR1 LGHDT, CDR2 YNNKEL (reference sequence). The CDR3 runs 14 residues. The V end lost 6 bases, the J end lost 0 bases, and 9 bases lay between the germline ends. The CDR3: CASRARSSYNEQFF. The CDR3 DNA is TGTGCCAGCAGGGCCCGGAGCTCCTACAATGAGCAGTTCTTC.

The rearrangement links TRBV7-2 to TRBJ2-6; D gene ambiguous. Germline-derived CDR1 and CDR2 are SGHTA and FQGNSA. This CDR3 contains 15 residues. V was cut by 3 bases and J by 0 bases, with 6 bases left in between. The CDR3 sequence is CASSFAASGANVLTF. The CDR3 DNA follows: TGTGCCAGCAGCTTCGCGGCCTCTGGGGCCAACGTCCTGACTTTC.

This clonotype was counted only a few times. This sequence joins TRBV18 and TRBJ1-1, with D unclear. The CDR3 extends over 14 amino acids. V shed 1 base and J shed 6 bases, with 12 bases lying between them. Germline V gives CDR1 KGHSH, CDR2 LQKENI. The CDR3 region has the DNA TGTGCCAGCTCACCACGTGAGGCGAGCTCTGAAGCTTTCTTT. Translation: CASSPREASSEAFF.

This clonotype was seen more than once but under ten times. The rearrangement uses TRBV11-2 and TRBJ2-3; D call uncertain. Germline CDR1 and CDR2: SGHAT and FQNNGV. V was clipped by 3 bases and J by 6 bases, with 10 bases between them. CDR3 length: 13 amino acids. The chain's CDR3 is CASSFPPADTQYF. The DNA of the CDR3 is TGTGCCAGCAGCTTCCCCCCCGCGGATACGCAGTATTTT.

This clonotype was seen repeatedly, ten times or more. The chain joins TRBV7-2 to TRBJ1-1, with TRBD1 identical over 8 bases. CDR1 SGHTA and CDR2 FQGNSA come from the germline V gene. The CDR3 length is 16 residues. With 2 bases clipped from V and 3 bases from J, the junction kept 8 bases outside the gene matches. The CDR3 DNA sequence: TGTGCCAGCAGCTTATCTTACAGGGGGTTTGACACTGAAGCTTTCTTT. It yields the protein CASSLSYRGFDTEAFF. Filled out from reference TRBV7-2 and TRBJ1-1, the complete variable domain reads GAGVSQSPSNKVTEKGKDVELRCDPISGHTALYWYRQSLGQGLEFLIYFQGNSAPDKSGLPSDRFSAERTGGSVSTLTIQRTQQEDSAVYLCASSLSYRGFDTEAFFGQGTRLTVV.

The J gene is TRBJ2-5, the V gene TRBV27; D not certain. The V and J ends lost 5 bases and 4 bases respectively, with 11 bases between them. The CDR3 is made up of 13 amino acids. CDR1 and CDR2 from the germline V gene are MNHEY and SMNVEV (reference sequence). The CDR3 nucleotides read TGTGCCAGCAGTAGGGCGTTCCGAGAGACCCAGTACTTC. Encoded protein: CASSRAFRETQYF.

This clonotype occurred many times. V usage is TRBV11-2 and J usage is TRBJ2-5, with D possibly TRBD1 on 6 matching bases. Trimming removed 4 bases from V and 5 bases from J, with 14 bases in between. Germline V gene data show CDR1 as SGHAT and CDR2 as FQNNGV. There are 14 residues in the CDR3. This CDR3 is CASSSRGPGETQYF. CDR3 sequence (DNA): TGTGCCAGCAGCTCCAGGGGCCCAGGGGAGACCCAGTACTTC.

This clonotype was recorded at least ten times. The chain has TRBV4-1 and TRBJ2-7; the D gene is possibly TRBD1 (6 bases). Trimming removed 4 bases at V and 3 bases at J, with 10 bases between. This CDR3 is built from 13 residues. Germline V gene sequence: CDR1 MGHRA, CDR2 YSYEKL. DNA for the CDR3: TGCGCCAGCAGCCTCCGGGACAACTACGAGCAGTACTTC. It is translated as CASSLRDNYEQYF.

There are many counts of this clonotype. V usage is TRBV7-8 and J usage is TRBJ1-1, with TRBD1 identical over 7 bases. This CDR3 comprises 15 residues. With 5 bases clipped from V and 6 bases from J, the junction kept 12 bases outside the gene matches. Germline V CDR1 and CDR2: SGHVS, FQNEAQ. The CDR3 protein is CASSPSTGLFPEAFF. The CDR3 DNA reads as TGTGCCAGCAGCCCGTCGACAGGGTTGTTCCCTGAAGCTTTCTTT.

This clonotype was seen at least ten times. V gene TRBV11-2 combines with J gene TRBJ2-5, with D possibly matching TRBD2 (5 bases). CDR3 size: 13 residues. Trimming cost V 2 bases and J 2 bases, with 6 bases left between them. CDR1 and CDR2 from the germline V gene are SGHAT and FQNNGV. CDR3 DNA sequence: TGTGCCAGCAGCTTACCGGGGCAAGAGACCCAGTACTTC. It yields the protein CASSLPGQETQYF.

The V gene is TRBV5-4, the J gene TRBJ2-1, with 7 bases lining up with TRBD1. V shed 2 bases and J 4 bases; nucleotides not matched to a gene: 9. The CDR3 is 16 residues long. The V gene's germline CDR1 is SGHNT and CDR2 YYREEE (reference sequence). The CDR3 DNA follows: TGTGCCAGCAGCTTAGCTGGGACAGCAATATACAATGAGCAGTTCTTC. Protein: CASSLAGTAIYNEQFF.

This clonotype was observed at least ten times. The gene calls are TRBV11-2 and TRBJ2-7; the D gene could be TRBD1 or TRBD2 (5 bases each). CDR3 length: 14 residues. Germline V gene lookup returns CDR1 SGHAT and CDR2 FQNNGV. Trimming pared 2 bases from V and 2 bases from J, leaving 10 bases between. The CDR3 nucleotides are TGTGCCAGCAGCTTATTTGTGGGGGCCTACGAGCAGTACTTC. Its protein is CASSLFVGAYEQYF.

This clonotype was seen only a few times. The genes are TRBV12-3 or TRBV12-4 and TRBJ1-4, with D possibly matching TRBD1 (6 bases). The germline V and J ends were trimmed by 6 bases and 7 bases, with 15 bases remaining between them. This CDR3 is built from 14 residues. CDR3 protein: CASRQQGLGEKLFF. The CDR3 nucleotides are TGTGCCAGCAGGCAACAGGGCCTGGGTGAAAAACTGTTTTTT.

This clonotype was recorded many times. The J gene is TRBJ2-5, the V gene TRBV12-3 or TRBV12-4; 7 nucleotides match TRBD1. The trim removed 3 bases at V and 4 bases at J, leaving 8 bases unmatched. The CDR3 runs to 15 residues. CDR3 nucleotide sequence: TGTGCCAGCAGTTTTCGGCAGGGGGTTGGAGAGACCCAGTACTTC. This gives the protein CASSFRQGVGETQYF.